This is a list of T cell receptor beta chains from one sample in a study of T-cell memory formation after mild COVID-19. One entry per CDR3 protein, called by TCRdb with MiXCR from the 5' RACE reads. The table shows tens of thousands of distinct CDR3 sequences, with roughly 13% occurring only once. Input material: PBMCs or a T cell subset sorted from them (not recorded which). The origin of the receptors is a man aged 18 to 29 who had mild COVID-19 (a few samples of this study predate the infection). Cell type and time point are not known. Both conserved end residues are part of each CDR3. D genes are given only for firm matches. Part of the rows lack a size; the others show once, few, many or a class for expanded clones.

d_gene	abundance	v_gene	j_gene	CDR3aa	CDR3nt
TRBD1	NA	TRBV2	TRBJ1-2	CASSNRGSGYTF	TGTGCCAGCAGTAACAGGGGGAGCGGCTACACCTTC
NA	few	TRBV20-1	TRBJ1-2	CSAREGEVSGYTF	TGCAGTGCTAGAGAAGGGGAGGTTTCTGGCTACACCTTC
TRBD1	few	TRBV3-1	TRBJ1-2	CASSLGTVTGYTF	TGTGCCAGCAGCCTAGGGACAGTTACTGGCTACACCTTC
TRBD2	NA	TRBV5-1	TRBJ2-5	CASSRTSGGREETQYF	TGCGCCAGCAGCCGGACTAGCGGGGGCAGGGAAGAGACCCAGTACTTC
NA	NA	TRBV20-1	TRBJ2-1	CSASGRGPYDEQFF	TGCAGTGCTAGTGGTCGGGGGCCCTACGATGAGCAGTTCTTC
NA	few	TRBV27	TRBJ2-4	CASSLLGHLAKNIQYF	TGTGCCAGCAGTTTATTGGGACACTTAGCCAAAAACATTCAGTACTTC
NA	NA	TRBV24-1	TRBJ2-3	CATSDPGRSTDTQYF	TGTGCCACCAGTGACCCGGGACGGAGCACAGATACGCAGTATTTT
NA	many	TRBV29-1	TRBJ1-2	CSVGGLRGYTF	TGCAGCGTTGGCGGGTTGCGCGGCTACACCTTC
NA	NA	TRBV7-3	TRBJ1-1	CAAGDRTEAFF	TGTGCCGCCGGAGACAGGACTGAAGCTTTCTTT
NA	NA	TRBV7-8	TRBJ2-3	CASSLAQLRLSTDTQYF	TGTGCCAGCAGCTTAGCGCAGTTGCGGCTCAGCACAGATACGCAGTATTTT
TRBD2	NA	TRBV4-1	TRBJ2-1	CASSHYGGVGDEQFF	TGCGCCAGCAGCCATTACGGGGGGGTCGGGGATGAGCAGTTCTTC
NA	NA	TRBV5-6	TRBJ2-5	CASSSIGLGETQYF	TGTGCCAGCAGCTCCATCGGACTTGGGGAGACCCAGTACTTC
TRBD1	few	TRBV5-1	TRBJ2-2	CASQTGIIPGELFF	TGCGCCAGCCAGACAGGGATCATTCCCGGGGAGCTGTTTTTT
NA	few	TRBV5-1	TRBJ2-5	CASSLWTQQETQYF	TGCGCCAGCAGCTTGTGGACCCAGCAAGAGACCCAGTACTTC
NA	NA	TRBV29-1	TRBJ1-2	CSVDPPQGLNYGYTF	TGCAGCGTTGATCCACCGCAGGGGCTTAACTATGGCTACACCTTC
TRBD2	NA	TRBV12-3/TRBV12-4	TRBJ2-1	CASRSGGEYNEQFF	TGTGCCAGCAGAAGCGGGGGGGAGTACAATGAGCAGTTCTTC
NA	few	TRBV12-3/TRBV12-4	TRBJ1-1	CASSLAELAFF	TGTGCCAGCAGTTTAGCGGAACTGGCTTTCTTT
NA	NA	TRBV5-1	TRBJ1-4	CASSLRAPNEKLFF	TGCGCCAGCAGCTTGAGGGCTCCTAATGAAAAACTGTTTTTT
NA	NA	TRBV4-1	TRBJ1-1	CASSQSPGGDTEAFF	TGCGCCAGCAGCCAATCCCCGGGGGGGGACACTGAAGCTTTCTTT
TRBD2	few	TRBV20-1	TRBJ2-7	CSARPVTSAYEQYF	TGCAGTGCTAGACCCGTGACTAGCGCGTACGAGCAGTACTTC
TRBD1	few	TRBV4-1	TRBJ1-6	CASSHPGQSNSPLHF	TGCGCCAGCAGCCACCCGGGACAGAGTAATTCACCCCTCCACTTT
TRBD1	few	TRBV4-3	TRBJ2-5	CASSQYEGARETQYF	TGCGCCAGCAGCCAATATGAGGGGGCAAGAGAGACCCAGTACTTC
NA	NA	TRBV12-3/TRBV12-4	TRBJ1-2	CASRRPQDDGYTF	TGTGCCAGCAGACGACCCCAGGACGATGGCTACACCTTC
NA	few	TRBV4-2	TRBJ1-1	CASSQGGNTEAFF	TGTGCCAGCAGCCAAGGGGGGAACACTGAAGCTTTCTTT
NA	NA	TRBV5-1	TRBJ2-2	CASSLVWESNTGELFF	TGCGCCAGCAGCTTGGTTTGGGAATCGAACACCGGGGAGCTGTTTTTT
NA	few	TRBV12-3/TRBV12-4	TRBJ1-2	CASSFGTGGYTF	TGTGCCAGCAGTTTTGGCACAGGTGGCTACACCTTC
TRBD1	NA	TRBV7-2	TRBJ1-5	CASSPTGQRYSNQPQHF	TGTGCCAGCAGCCCAACGGGACAGAGATATAGCAATCAGCCCCAGCATTTT
NA	few	TRBV7-8	TRBJ2-5	CASSLVERDQETQYF	TGTGCCAGCAGCTTAGTTGAGCGGGACCAAGAGACCCAGTACTTC
TRBD2	few	TRBV27	TRBJ2-1	CASSFTKTSSQFF	TGTGCCAGCAGTTTCACTAAGACTAGCTCGCAGTTCTTC
NA	few	TRBV12-3/TRBV12-4	TRBJ1-5	CASSETRRQPQHF	TGTGCCAGCAGCGAGACAAGGCGGCAGCCCCAGCATTTT
NA	few	TRBV6-2/TRBV6-3	TRBJ2-5	CASSLGRWETQYF	TGTGCCAGCAGTTTAGGACGGTGGGAGACCCAGTACTTC
NA	many	TRBV20-1	TRBJ1-1	CSASRGEHTEAFF	TGCAGTGCTTCTAGGGGGGAACACACTGAAGCTTTCTTT
NA	NA	TRBV7-6	TRBJ1-2	CASSLGGFYGYTF	TGTGCCAGCAGCTTAGGAGGGTTCTATGGCTACACCTTC
NA	few	TRBV7-9	TRBJ2-3	CASSLVLQVHRFTQYF	TGTGCCAGCAGCTTAGTTCTCCAGGTCCATAGATTCACGCAGTATTTT
TRBD1	NA	TRBV6-2/TRBV6-3	TRBJ1-2	CASSYSPRDRGDGYTF	TGTGCCAGCAGTTACTCACCCCGGGACAGGGGCGATGGCTACACCTTC
NA	NA	TRBV5-1	TRBJ2-2	CASSLRGVNTGELFF	TGCGCCAGCAGCTTGAGAGGAGTTAACACCGGGGAGCTGTTTTTT
NA	NA	TRBV7-9	TRBJ1-1	CASSQEARVTEAFF	TGTGCCAGCAGCCAGGAGGCCAGGGTCACTGAAGCTTTCTTT
NA	few	TRBV20-1	TRBJ2-5	CSARDGGAGTETQYF	TGCAGTGCTAGAGATGGGGGGGCTGGTACAGAGACCCAGTACTTC
NA	many	TRBV7-3	TRBJ2-3	CASSLYGAVDTDTQYF	TGTGCCAGCAGCTTATACGGGGCGGTGGATACAGATACGCAGTATTTT
NA	few	TRBV7-9	TRBJ2-7	CASSGGGSPSSEQYF	TGTGCCAGCAGCGGTGGGGGCTCCCCGAGTTCGGAGCAGTACTTC
NA	NA	TRBV4-3	TRBJ2-2	CASSADRNTGELFF	TGCGCCAGCAGCGCGGACAGAAACACCGGGGAGCTGTTTTTT
NA	few	TRBV4-1	TRBJ2-5	CASSHRGEPGQETQYF	TGCGCCAGCAGCCACCGGGGCGAACCTGGACAAGAGACCCAGTACTTC
TRBD2	NA	TRBV5-1	TRBJ2-5	CASSTGRTVETQYF	TGCGCCAGCAGCACCGGGAGGACGGTGGAGACCCAGTACTTC
NA	many	TRBV20-1	TRBJ1-2	CSARGTVLGYTF	TGCAGTGCTAGAGGGACAGTCCTGGGCTACACCTTC
NA	few	TRBV6-5	TRBJ2-3	CASSPGTDLTDTQYF	TGTGCCAGCAGTCCCGGGACGGACCTCACAGATACGCAGTATTTT
NA	few	TRBV6-2/TRBV6-3	TRBJ2-5	CASSYWAQETQYF	TGTGCCAGCAGTTACTGGGCACAAGAGACCCAGTACTTC
NA	few	TRBV6-2/TRBV6-3	TRBJ2-7	CASSLYSYEQYF	TGTGCCAGCAGCCTTTACTCCTACGAGCAGTACTTC
TRBD1	NA	TRBV7-8	TRBJ1-2	CASSEEPGQNLYGYTF	TGTGCCAGCAGCGAAGAACCGGGACAGAACCTCTATGGCTACACCTTC
NA	few	TRBV28	TRBJ1-4	CASSRPEKLFF	TGTGCCAGCAGTAGGCCTGAAAAACTGTTTTTT
TRBD2	NA	TRBV6-5	TRBJ2-5	CASSGLALREAQYF	TGTGCCAGCAGCGGACTAGCCCTCCGGGAGGCCCAGTACTTC
TRBD2	once	TRBV4-1	TRBJ2-5	CASRVLAGGRETQYF	TGCGCCAGCAGGGTTCTAGCGGGGGGGCGGGAGACCCAGTACTTC
TRBD1	NA	TRBV29-1	TRBJ1-2	CSVAWTGIRESGYTF	TGCAGCGTTGCATGGACAGGGATCAGAGAGTCTGGCTACACCTTC
NA	NA	TRBV6-6	TRBJ2-2	CASSLQGECTGELFF	TGTGCCAGCTCTCTCCAGGGAGAATGCACCGGGGAGCTGTTTTTT
NA	NA	TRBV15	TRBJ2-5	CATSREGRRDGETQYF	TGTGCCACCAGCAGAGAGGGGCGGAGGGACGGAGAGACCCAGTACTTC